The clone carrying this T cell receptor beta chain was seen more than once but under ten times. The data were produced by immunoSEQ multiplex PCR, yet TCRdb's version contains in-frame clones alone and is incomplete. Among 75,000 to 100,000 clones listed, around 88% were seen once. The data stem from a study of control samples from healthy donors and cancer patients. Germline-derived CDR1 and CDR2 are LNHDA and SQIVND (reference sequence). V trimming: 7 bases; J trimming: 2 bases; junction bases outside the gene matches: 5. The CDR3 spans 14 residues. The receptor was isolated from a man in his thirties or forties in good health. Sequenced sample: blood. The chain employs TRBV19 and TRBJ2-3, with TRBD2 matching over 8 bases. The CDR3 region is CASKAGENTDTQYF. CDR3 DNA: TGTGCCAGTAAAGCGGGAGAGAACACAGATACGCAGTATTTT.